These 20 T cell receptor beta chains originate from one sample sequenced in a study of shared clonotypes between healthy human individuals. Here immunoSEQ multiplex PCR was the method, and the copy in TCRdb shows in-frame clones only, minus some. Among a few million clones listed, 80% to 95% were seen once. Material for sequencing was naive CD4+ T cells from PBMCs. The subset here: CD45RA+ positively selected. The source of these receptors is a young man in good health. Some clones in this sample may be carry-over from other donors' samples.

The chain recombines TRBV6-1 with TRBJ2-5, with D unclear. V lost 7 bases, J lost 5 bases, and 17 bases lay in between. This CDR3 is built from 14 residues. Per germline, CDR1 MNHNS and CDR2 SASEGT. In DNA form, the CDR3 reads TGTGCCAGCATCTGGAAGACGTTTGAGGAGACCCAGTACTTC. Translation: CASIWKTFEETQYF.

This chain uses TRBV29-1 with TRBJ2-7, with D unresolved. Looked up from germline, CDR1 is SQVTM and CDR2 is ANQGSEA. V shed 4 bases and J shed 9 bases, with 16 bases lying between them. This CDR3 has 12 residues. Written as DNA, the CDR3 is TGCAGCGTTGCTGGGAATGGCGTTTGGCAGTACTTC. It is translated as CSVAGNGVWQYF.

CDR3 sequence reads: CASDRLGNYGYTF. The DNA of the CDR3 is TGTGCCAGCGATCGATTGGGGAACTATGGCTACACCTTC. V usage is TRBV6-6 and J usage is TRBJ1-2, with no clear D. The CDR3 sequence is 13 residues long. Germline CDR1 reads MNHNY; CDR2 reads SVGAGI (reference sequence). The germline V and J ends were trimmed by 8 bases and 2 bases, with 12 bases remaining between them.

This chain connects TRBV28 to TRBJ2-5; 8 bases are shared with TRBD2. The J call may be faulty, since TRBJ2-7 better matches the DNA end. This CDR3 is built from 12 residues. Germline loops: CDR1 MDHEN, CDR2 SYDVKM. CDR3 sequence reads: CASRPSGYEQYF. CDR3 DNA: TGTGCCAGCAGACCTAGCGGGTACGAGCAGTACTTC.

The chain combines TRBV19 with TRBJ2-7; TRBD2 matches 11 bases. The germline CDR1 and CDR2 sequences are LNHDA and SQIVND (reference sequence). The V segment lost 3 bases and the J segment 6 bases; nucleotides outside the gene matches: 10. This CDR3 region has 16 residues. DNA of the CDR3: TGTGCCAGTAGTATTGGGACTAGCGGACTTCCCCTCGAGCAGTACTTC. Its protein is CASSIGTSGLPLEQYF.

Concerning this clone: Additional DNA sequences in this sample encode the identical CDR3. The chain combines TRBV4-2 with TRBJ2-5; D unclear. Germline values: CDR1 LGHNA, CDR2 YNFKEQ. Trimming removed 1 base from V and 2 bases from J, with 5 bases in between. The CDR3 has 13 residues. The CDR3 DNA sequence: TGTGCCAGCAGCCAAGGTCCACAAGAGACCCAGTACTTC. Its translation: CASSQGPQETQYF.

This chain links TRBV2 with TRBJ1-2; tentative D call: TRBD1 (5 bases). V was clipped by 7 bases and J by 8 bases, with 20 bases between them. This CDR3 has 14 residues. Looked up from germline, CDR1 is SNHLY and CDR2 is FYNNEI. CDR3 protein: CASTRGQGPIGYTF. The CDR3 bases are TGTGCCAGCACGCGGGGTCAGGGTCCTATCGGCTACACCTTC.

The gene calls are TRBV4-1 and TRBJ2-1; D is unresolved. V lost 0 bases and J lost 3, with 12 bases in between. There are 16 residues in the CDR3. In germline, CDR1 is MGHRA, CDR2 YSYEKL. The CDR3 region is CASSQEQGMGYNEQFF. The CDR3 DNA reads TGCGCCAGCAGCCAAGAACAAGGGATGGGCTACAATGAGCAGTTCTTC.

The rearrangement uses TRBV2 and TRBJ2-3; 12 positions agree with TRBD2. The CDR3 consists of 16 residues. CDR1 and CDR2 from the germline V gene are SNHLY and FYNNEI. V shed 4 bases and J 3 bases; nucleotides not matched to a gene: 5. The CDR3 here is CASSARLAGGTDTQYF. The CDR3 coding sequence is TGTGCCAGCAGTGCCCGGCTAGCGGGAGGGACAGATACGCAGTATTTT.

The V gene is TRBV7-8, the J gene TRBJ2-1; TRBD1 matches at 11 bases. Per germline, CDR1 SGHVS and CDR2 FQNEAQ. The CDR3 is 15 amino acids. J gave up 3 bases and V 5 bases, and 3 bases lay outside the gene matches. CDR3 DNA: TGTGCCAGCAGCCCTGGGACAGGGGGCTACAATGAGCAGTTCTTC. Translated, it gives CASSPGTGGYNEQFF.

Regarding this clone: Other DNA sequences in this specimen translate into the identical CDR3. This chain links TRBV5-1 with TRBJ2-7, with D perhaps given as TRBD1 or TRBD2 (5 bases each). This CDR3 spans 14 amino acids. CDR1 and CDR2 (germline): SGHRS, YFSETQ. Trimming shortened V by 3 bases and J by 3 bases, and 13 bases separated the two germline ends. This chain's CDR3 is CASSSTAGSYEQYF. The CDR3 DNA reads as TGCGCCAGCAGCTCGACGGCAGGGAGCTACGAGCAGTACTTC.

The chain joins TRBV7-6 to TRBJ1-3; D remains ambiguous. Germline V CDR1 and CDR2: SGHVS, FNYEAQ. Trimming shortened V by 5 bases and J by 0 bases, and 11 bases separated the two germline ends. The CDR3 spans 15 residues. The CDR3, as DNA: TGTGCCAGCAGCGACCCGTGGGGCTCTGGAAACACCATATATTTT. Protein: CASSDPWGSGNTIYF.

CDR3 protein: CATSREMAGTVNEKLFF. CDR3 bases: TGTGCCACCAGCAGGGAAATGGCCGGGACAGTCAATGAAAAACTGTTTTTT. The V and J genes are TRBV15 and TRBJ1-4, with 7 bases identical to TRBD1. This CDR3 has 17 amino acids. V was clipped by 3 bases and J by 5 bases; unmatched bases: 12. The germline V gene encodes CDR1 LNHNV and CDR2 YYDKDF (reference sequence).

The rearrangement links TRBV19 to TRBJ1-5; 7 nucleotides line up with TRBD1. CDR1 and CDR2 from the germline V gene are LNHDA and SQIVND (reference sequence). This CDR3 spans 11 amino acids. V dropped 1 base and J dropped 12; count of bases not matched to a gene: 0. The CDR3 loop reads CASSIGQGQHF. CDR3 DNA sequence: TGTGCCAGTAGTATAGGACAGGGCCAGCATTTT.

In its sample, this clone was seen once. The same CDR3 is also encoded by other DNA sequences in this sample. The chain combines TRBV7-9 with TRBJ2-3; TRBD2 matches 10 bases. There are 15 residues in the CDR3. V was clipped by 3 bases and J by 4 bases; unmatched bases: 4. The V gene's germline CDR1 is SEHNR and CDR2 FQNEAQ (reference sequence). CDR3 nucleotide sequence: TGTGCCAGCAGCTTGGCTAGCGGGGGCGCAGATACGCAGTATTTT. This gives the protein CASSLASGGADTQYF.

The chain links TRBV6-7 to TRBJ1-2, with 7 bases identical to TRBD1. TRBV6-7 is marked as an open reading frame, function uncertain. Losses at the gene ends were 9 bases for V and 4 bases for J; bases not matched to a gene: 11. The CDR3 runs 14 residues. The CDR3 coding sequence is TGTGCCAGACCCTCCGGGACAGACCTCTATGGCTACACCTTC. Translated: CARPSGTDLYGYTF.

J is TRBJ2-3 and V is TRBV19; no clear D. CDR3 length: 14 amino acids. Germline-derived CDR1 and CDR2 are LNHDA and SQIVND (reference sequence). The germline V and J ends were trimmed by 6 bases and 6 bases, with 16 bases remaining between them. The CDR3 nucleotides read TGTGCCAGTAGGAAGGGATTCTCGGAGGATACGCAGTATTTT. Translated: CASRKGFSEDTQYF.

This CDR3 is CASSFIPGPGANVLTF. DNA for the CDR3: TGCGCCAGCAGCTTTATTCCGGGACCCGGGGCCAACGTCCTGACTTTC. V gene TRBV5-1 combines with J gene TRBJ2-6; the D gene could be TRBD1 or TRBD2 (5 bases each). The CDR3 is 16 residues long. The V gene's germline CDR1 is SGHRS and CDR2 YFSETQ. V was pared by 2 bases and J by 4 bases, with 13 bases between.

The chain couples TRBV19 to TRBJ2-7; TRBD2 aligns across 7 bases. CDR1 and CDR2 from the germline V gene are LNHDA and SQIVND (reference sequence). This CDR3 is built from 15 residues. J was trimmed by 1 base and V by 6 bases; bases with no gene match: 9. CDR3 amino acids: CASSVRGERSYEQYF. The CDR3 DNA reads as TGTGCCAGTAGCGTCCGGGGGGAAAGATCCTACGAGCAGTACTTC.

V usage is TRBV14 and J usage is TRBJ2-5; D is unresolved. V lost 4 bases and J lost 5, with 8 bases in between. Germline loops: CDR1 SGHDN, CDR2 FVKESK. This CDR3 has 12 residues. The DNA for the CDR3 is TGTGCCAGCAGCCGAGCCTGGGAGACCCAGTACTTC. Translating gives CASSRAWETQYF.